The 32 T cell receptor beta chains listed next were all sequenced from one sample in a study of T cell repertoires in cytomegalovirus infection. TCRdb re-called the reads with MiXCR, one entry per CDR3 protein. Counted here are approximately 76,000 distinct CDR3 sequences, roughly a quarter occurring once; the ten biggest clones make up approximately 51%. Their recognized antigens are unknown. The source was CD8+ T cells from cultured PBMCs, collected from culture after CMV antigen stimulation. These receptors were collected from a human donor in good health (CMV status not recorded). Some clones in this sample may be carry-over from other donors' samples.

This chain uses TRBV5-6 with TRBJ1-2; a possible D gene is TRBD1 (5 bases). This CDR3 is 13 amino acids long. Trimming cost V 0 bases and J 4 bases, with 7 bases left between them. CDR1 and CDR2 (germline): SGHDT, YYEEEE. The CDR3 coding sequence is TGTGCCAGCAGCTTGGAAGGGGTCTATGGCTACACCTTC. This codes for CASSLEGVYGYTF.

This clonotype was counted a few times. CDR3 bases: TGCAGTGCTAGGGCGCCGGGACTAGCTCCCAATGAGCAGTTCTTC. Protein product: CSARAPGLAPNEQFF. V gene TRBV20-1 combines with J gene TRBJ2-1; 9 bases align to TRBD2. The V gene's germline CDR1 is DFQATT and CDR2 SNEGSKA (reference sequence). The CDR3 loop spans 15 amino acids. V dropped 3 bases and J dropped 6; count of bases not matched to a gene: 9.

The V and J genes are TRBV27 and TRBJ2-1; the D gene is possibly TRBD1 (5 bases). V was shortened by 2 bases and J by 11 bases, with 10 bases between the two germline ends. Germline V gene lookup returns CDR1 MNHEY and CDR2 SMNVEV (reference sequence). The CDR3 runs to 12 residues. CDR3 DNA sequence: TGTGCCAGCAGTTTAAGGGGCCGTAAGCAGTTCTTC. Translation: CASSLRGRKQFF.

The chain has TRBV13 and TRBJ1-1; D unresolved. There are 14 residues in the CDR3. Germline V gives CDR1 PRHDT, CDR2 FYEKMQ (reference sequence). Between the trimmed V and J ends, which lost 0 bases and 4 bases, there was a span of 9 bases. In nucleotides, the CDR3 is TGTGCCAGCAGCTTAGGACGTGGTGTCACTGAAGCTTTCTTT. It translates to CASSLGRGVTEAFF.

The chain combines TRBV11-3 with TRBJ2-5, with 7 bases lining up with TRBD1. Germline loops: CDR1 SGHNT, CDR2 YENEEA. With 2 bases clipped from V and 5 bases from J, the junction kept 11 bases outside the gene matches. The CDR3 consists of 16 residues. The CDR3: CASSLSKGAQGETQYF. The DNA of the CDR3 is TGTGCCAGCAGCTTATCAAAAGGGGCACAGGGGGAGACCCAGTACTTC.

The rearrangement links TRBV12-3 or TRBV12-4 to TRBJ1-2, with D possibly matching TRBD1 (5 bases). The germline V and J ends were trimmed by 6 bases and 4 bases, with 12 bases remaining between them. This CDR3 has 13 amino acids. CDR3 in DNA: TGTGCCAGCAGCTCGGGGGTACCCTATGGCTACACCTTC. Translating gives CASSSGVPYGYTF.

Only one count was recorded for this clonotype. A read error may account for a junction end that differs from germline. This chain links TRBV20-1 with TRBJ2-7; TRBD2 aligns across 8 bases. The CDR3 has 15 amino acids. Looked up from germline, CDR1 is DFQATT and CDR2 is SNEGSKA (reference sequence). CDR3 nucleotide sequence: TGCAGTGCTAGAGCCACCGGGACTAGTTACTACGAGCGGTACTTC. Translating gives CSARATGTSYYERYF.

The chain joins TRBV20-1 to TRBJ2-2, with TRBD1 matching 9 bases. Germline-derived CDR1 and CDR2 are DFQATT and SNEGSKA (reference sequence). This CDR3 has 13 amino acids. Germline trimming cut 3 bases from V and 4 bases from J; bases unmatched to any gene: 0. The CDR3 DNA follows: TGCAGTGCTAGGACAGGGGGCACCGGGGAGCTGTTTTTT. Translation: CSARTGGTGELFF.

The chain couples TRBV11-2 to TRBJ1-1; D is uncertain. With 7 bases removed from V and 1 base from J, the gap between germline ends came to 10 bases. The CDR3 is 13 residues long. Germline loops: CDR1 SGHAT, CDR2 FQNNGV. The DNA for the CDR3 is TGTGCCAGCATGGAGGGCCAGAACACTGAAGCTTTCTTT. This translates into CASMEGQNTEAFF.

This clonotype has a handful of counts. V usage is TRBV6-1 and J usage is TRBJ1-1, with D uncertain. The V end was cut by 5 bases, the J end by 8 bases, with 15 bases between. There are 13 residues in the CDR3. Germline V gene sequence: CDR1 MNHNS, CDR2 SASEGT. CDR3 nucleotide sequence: TGTGCCAGCAGTCTGAATCTACTACGGGAAGCTTTCTTT. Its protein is CASSLNLLREAFF.

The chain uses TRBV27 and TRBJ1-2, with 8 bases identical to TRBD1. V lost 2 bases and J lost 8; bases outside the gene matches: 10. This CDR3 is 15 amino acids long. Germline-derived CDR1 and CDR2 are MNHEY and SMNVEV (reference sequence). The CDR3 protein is CASSLQGANRGGYTF. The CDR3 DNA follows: TGTGCCAGCAGTTTACAGGGGGCGAATCGGGGCGGCTACACCTTC.

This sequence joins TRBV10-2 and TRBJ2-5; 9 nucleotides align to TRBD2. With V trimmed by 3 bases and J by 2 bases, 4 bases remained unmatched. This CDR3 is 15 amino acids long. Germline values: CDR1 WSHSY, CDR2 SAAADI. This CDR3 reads CASSDLAGQQETQYF. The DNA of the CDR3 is TGCGCCAGCAGTGACCTAGCGGGGCAGCAAGAGACCCAGTACTTC.

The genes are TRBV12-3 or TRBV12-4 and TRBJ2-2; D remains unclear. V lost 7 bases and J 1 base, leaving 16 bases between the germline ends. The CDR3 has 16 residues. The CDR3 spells CASTFNSRGNTGELFF. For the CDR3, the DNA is TGTGCCAGCACCTTCAACTCCCGAGGGAACACCGGGGAGCTGTTTTTT.

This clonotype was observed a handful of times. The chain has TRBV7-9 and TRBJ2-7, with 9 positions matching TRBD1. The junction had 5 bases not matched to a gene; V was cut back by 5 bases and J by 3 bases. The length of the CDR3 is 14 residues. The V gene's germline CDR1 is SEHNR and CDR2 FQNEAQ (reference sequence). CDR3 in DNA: TGTGCCAGCAGCCGACGGGACAGGGTCTACGAGCAGTACTTC. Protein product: CASSRRDRVYEQYF. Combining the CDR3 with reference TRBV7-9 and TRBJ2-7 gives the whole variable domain DTGVSQNPRHKITKRGQNVTFRCDPISEHNRLYWYRQTLGQGPEFLTYFQNEAQLEKSRLLSDRFSAERPKGSFSTLEIQRTEQGDSAMYLCASSRRDRVYEQYFGPGTRLTVT.

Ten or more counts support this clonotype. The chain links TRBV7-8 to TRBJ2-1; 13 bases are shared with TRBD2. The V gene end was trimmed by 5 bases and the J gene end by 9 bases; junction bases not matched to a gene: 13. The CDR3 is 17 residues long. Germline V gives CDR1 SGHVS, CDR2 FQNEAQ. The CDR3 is CASSLRTSGGPAAEQFF. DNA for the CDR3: TGTGCCAGCAGCCTGAGGACTAGCGGGGGCCCCGCGGCTGAGCAGTTCTTC. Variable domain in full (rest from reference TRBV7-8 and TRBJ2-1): GAGVSQSPRYKVAKRGQDVALRCDPISGHVSLFWYQQALGQGPEFLTYFQNEAQLDKSGLPSDRFFAERPEGSVSTLKIQRTQQEDSAVYLCASSLRTSGGPAAEQFFGPGTRLTVL.

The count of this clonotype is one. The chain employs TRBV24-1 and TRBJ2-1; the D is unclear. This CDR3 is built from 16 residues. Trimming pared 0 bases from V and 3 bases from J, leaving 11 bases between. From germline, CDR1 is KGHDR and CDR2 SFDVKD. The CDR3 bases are TGTGCCACCAGTGATTTGCGTGGGAACCTCTACAATGAGCAGTTCTTC. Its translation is CATSDLRGNLYNEQFF.

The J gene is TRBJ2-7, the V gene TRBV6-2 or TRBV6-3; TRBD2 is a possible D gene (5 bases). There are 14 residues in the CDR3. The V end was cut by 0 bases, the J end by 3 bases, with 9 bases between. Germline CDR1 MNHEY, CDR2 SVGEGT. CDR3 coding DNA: TGTGCCAGCAGTTACTCGACCGGGGACTACGAGCAGTACTTC. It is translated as CASSYSTGDYEQYF.

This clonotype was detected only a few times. Here the CDR3 reads CASSQASGGAYTQYF. The CDR3 bases are TGTGCCAGCAGCCAGGCCAGCGGGGGGGCATATACGCAGTATTTT. The J gene is TRBJ2-3, the V gene TRBV9; 10 bases align to TRBD2. Trimming took 4 bases from V and 7 from J; bases not matched to a gene: 9. The CDR3 extends over 15 amino acids. CDR1 SGDLS and CDR2 YYNGEE come from the germline V gene.

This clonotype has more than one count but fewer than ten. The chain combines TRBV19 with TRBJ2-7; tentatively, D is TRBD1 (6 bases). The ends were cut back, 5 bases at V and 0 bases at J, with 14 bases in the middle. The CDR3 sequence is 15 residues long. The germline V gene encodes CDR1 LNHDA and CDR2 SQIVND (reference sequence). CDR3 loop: CASSHSVDSSYEQYF. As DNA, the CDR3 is TGTGCCAGTAGTCACAGCGTGGACAGCTCCTACGAGCAGTACTTC.

CDR3 sequence reads: CASSRTEVNSPLHF. The CDR3 DNA is TGTGCCAGCAGCCGGACCGAGGTGAATTCACCCCTCCACTTT. V is TRBV13 and J is TRBJ1-6; D gene unclear. This CDR3 is 14 amino acids long. Germline V CDR1 and CDR2: PRHDT, FYEKMQ (reference sequence). V was cut by 5 bases and J by 7 bases, with 12 bases left in between. The variable domain in full, completed from reference TRBV13 and TRBJ1-6, reads AAGVIQSPRHLIKEKRETATLKCYPIPRHDTVYWYQQGPGQDPQFLISFYEKMQSDKGSIPDRFSAQQFSDYHSELNMSSLELGDSALYFCASSRTEVNSPLHFGNGTRLTVT.

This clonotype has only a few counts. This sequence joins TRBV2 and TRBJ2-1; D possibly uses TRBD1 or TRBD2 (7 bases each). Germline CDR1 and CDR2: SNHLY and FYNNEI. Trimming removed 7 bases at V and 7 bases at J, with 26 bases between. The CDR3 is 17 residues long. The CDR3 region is CASNVALTGEGLNEQFF. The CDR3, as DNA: TGTGCCAGCAACGTGGCACTAACAGGGGAGGGGTTAAATGAGCAGTTCTTC.

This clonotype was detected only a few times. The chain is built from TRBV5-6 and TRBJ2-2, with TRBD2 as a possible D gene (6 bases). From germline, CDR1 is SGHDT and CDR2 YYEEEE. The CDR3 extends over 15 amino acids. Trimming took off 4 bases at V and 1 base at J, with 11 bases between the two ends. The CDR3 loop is CASSGGLLNTGELFF. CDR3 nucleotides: TGTGCCAGCAGCGGTGGACTACTGAACACCGGGGAGCTGTTTTTT.

The CDR3, as DNA: TGTGCCAGCAGACCGGGACAGGGGGCCTACGAGCAGTACTTC. It translates to CASRPGQGAYEQYF. This chain connects TRBV27 to TRBJ2-7, with TRBD1 matching over 11 bases. Germline V CDR1 and CDR2: MNHEY, SMNVEV (reference sequence). The length of the CDR3 is 14 residues. After removal of 6 bases from V and 2 bases from J, the junction contained 3 bases not matched to a gene.

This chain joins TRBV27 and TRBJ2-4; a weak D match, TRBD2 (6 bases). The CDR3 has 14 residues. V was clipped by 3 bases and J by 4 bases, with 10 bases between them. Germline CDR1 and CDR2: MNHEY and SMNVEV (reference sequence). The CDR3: CASSLGSGKNIQYF. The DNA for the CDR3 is TGTGCCAGCAGTTTGGGCAGCGGGAAAAACATTCAGTACTTC.

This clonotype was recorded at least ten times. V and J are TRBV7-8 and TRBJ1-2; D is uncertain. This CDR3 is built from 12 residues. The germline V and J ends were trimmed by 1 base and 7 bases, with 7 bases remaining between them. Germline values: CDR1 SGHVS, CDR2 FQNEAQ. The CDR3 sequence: CASSLDKAGYTF. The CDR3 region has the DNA TGTGCCAGCAGCTTAGATAAGGCTGGCTACACCTTC.

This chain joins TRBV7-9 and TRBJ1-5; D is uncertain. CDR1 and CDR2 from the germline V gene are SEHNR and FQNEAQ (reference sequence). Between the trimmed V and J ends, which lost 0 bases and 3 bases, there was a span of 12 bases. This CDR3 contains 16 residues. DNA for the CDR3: TGTGCCAGCAGCTTAGCATCATCCATGAACAATCAGCCCCAGCATTTT. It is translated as CASSLASSMNNQPQHF.

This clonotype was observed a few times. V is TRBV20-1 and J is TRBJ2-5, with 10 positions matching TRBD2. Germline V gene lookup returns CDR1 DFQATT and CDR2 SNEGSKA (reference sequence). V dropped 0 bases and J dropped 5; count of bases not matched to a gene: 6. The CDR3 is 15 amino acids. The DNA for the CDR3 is TGCAGTGCTAGAGATTGGGCTAGCGGGGGCGAGACCCAGTACTTC. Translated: CSARDWASGGETQYF.

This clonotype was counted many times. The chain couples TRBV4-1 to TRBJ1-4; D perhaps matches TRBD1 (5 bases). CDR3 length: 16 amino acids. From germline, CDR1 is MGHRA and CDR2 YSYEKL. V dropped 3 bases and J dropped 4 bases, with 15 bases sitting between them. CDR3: CASSHAPMGVNEKLFF. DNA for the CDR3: TGCGCCAGCAGCCATGCCCCCATGGGGGTTAATGAAAAACTGTTTTTT.

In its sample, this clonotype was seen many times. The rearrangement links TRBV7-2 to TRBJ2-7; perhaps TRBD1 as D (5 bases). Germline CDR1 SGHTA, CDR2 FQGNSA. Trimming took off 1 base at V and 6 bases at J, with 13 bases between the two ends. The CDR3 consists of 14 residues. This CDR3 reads CASSLVSGFSEQYF. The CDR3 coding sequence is TGTGCCAGCAGCTTAGTCTCAGGGTTCAGCGAGCAGTACTTC.

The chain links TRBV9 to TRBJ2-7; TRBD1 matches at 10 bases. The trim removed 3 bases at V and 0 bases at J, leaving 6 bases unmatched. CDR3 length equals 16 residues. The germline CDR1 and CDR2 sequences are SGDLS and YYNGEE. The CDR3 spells CASSAGTGANSYEQYF. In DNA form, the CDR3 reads TGTGCCAGCAGCGCCGGGACAGGGGCTAACTCCTACGAGCAGTACTTC.

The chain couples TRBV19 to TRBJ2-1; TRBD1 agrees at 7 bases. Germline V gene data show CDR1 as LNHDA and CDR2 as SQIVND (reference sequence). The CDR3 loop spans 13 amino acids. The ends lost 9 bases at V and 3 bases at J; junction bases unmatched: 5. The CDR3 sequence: CASAGTDYNEQFF. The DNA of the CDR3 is TGTGCCAGCGCCGGGACAGACTACAATGAGCAGTTCTTC. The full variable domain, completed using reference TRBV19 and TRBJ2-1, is DGGITQSPKYLFRKEGQNVTLSCEQNLNHDAMYWYRQDPGQGLRLIYYSQIVNDFQKGDIAEGYSVSREKKESFPLTVTSAQKNPTAFYLCASAGTDYNEQFFGPGTRLTVL.

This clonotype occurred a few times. CDR3 protein: CASSSPGQGSDTQYF. Written as DNA, the CDR3 is TGTGCCAGCAGTTCCCCGGGACAGGGGTCAGATACGCAGTATTTT. The chain has TRBV6-1 and TRBJ2-3, with TRBD1 matching 10 bases. CDR1 is MNHNS, CDR2 SASEGT, per germline. The CDR3 covers 15 residues. J was trimmed by 4 bases and V by 5 bases; bases with no gene match: 6.